This entry lists 5 T cell receptor beta chains sequenced from one sample in a study of cytomegalovirus exposure and HLA in healthy donors. The PCR was carried out with 60 Vbeta primers and 13 Jbeta primers. The repertoire was sequenced with immunoSEQ multiplex PCR; TCRdb's copy has only in-frame clones and lacks some. The sample has fewer than 130,000 clones, more than 60% seen once. The specimen was PBMCs. The receptors derive from a man aged 25-45 years in good health and CMV-seropositive.

The chain recombines TRBV10-3 with TRBJ2-3, with D perhaps TRBD2 (6 bases). Germline V gives CDR1 ENHRY, CDR2 SYGVKD. Trimming pared 2 bases from V and 6 bases from J, leaving 21 bases between. CDR3 length: 17 amino acids. The CDR3 region has the DNA TGTGCCATCAGTGAGCCCTACCAGGAGGCGGGGAAGGATACGCAGTATTTT. The encoded protein is CAISEPYQEAGKDTQYF.

This chain links TRBV11-3 with TRBJ2-2, with 7 bases identical to TRBD2. CDR3 length: 15 amino acids. Trimming took 5 bases from V and 2 from J; bases not matched to a gene: 5. Germline CDR1 reads SGHNT; CDR2 reads YENEEA. The CDR3 is CASSQAGPNTGELFF. The CDR3 DNA is TGTGCCAGCAGCCAAGCGGGACCTAACACCGGGGAGCTGTTTTTT.

This sequence joins TRBV7-9 and TRBJ2-3; tentatively, D is TRBD2 (6 bases). There are 15 residues in the CDR3. The germline V and J ends were trimmed by 5 bases and 0 bases, with 12 bases remaining between them. Per the germline V gene, CDR1 is SEHNR and CDR2 is FQNEAQ (reference sequence). Here the CDR3 DNA reads TGTGCCAGCAGCCCAGGCGGGGTCAGCACAGATACGCAGTATTTT. This gives the protein CASSPGGVSTDTQYF.

This chain uses TRBV5-1 with TRBJ1-3; no clear D. With 0 bases removed from V and 3 bases from J, the gap between germline ends came to 7 bases. Germline lookup yields CDR1 SGHRS and CDR2 YFSETQ. This CDR3 is 14 amino acids long. The CDR3, as DNA: TGCGCCAGCAGCTTGGCCGGACTTGGAAACACCATATATTTT. As protein: CASSLAGLGNTIYF.

This chain connects TRBV25-1 to TRBJ1-2, with 7 nucleotides matching TRBD1. V lost 5 bases, J lost 6 bases, and 9 bases stayed unmatched. The CDR3 runs 14 residues. Germline V CDR1 and CDR2: MGHDK, SYGVNS. Written as DNA, the CDR3 is TGTGCCAGCAGTCCCCAGGGACAGCTCCATGGCTACACCTTC. This translates into CASSPQGQLHGYTF.